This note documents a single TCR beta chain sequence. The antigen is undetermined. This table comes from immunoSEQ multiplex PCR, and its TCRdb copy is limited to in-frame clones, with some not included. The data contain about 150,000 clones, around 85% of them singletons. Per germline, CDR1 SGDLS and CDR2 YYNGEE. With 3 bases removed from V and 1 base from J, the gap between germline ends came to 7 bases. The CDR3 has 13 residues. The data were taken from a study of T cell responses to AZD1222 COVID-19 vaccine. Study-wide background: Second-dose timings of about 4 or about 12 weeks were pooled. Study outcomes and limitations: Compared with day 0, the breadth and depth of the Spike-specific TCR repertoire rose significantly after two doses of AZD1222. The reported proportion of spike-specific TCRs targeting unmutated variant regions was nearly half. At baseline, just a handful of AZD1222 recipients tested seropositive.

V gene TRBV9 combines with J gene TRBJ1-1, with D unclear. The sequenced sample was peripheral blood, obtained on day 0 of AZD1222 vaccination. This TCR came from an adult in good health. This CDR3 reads CASSARENTEAFF. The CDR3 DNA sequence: TGTGCCAGCAGCGCCCGAGAGAACACTGAAGCTTTCTTT.